Listed below are T cell receptor beta chains from one sample, sequenced in a study of blood T cell repertoires in COVID-19. Profiling relied on immunoSEQ multiplex PCR, and the TCRdb table lists in-frame clones only, not all of them. Of about 83,000 clones listed, about 90% are singletons. Sequencing input: peripheral blood. These receptors were taken from a woman in her fifties or sixties with active or convalescent COVID-19. Each CDR3 is given with its conserved first and last residue.

v_gene,j_gene,CDR3aa
TRBV13,TRBJ2-3,CASSVNRDTTDTQYF
TRBV10-2,TRBJ2-1,CASKDRGLVEEQFF
TRBV19,TRBJ2-1,CASISRGASSYNEQFF
TRBV19,TRBJ2-1,CASSIDGTGGFYNEQFF
TRBV10-3,TRBJ1-6,CAIGGQGDNSPLHF
TRBV19,TRBJ1-6,CASSLGGESPLHF
TRBV7-9,TRBJ1-1,CASSFSGENTEAFF
TRBV30,TRBJ2-2,CAWRKGVLNTGELFF
TRBV5-1,TRBJ2-7,CASSQAGTGKDEQYF
TRBV24-1,TRBJ2-7,CATSDLHPADVDEQYF
TRBV7-7,TRBJ2-3,CASSPTVFGGDTQYF